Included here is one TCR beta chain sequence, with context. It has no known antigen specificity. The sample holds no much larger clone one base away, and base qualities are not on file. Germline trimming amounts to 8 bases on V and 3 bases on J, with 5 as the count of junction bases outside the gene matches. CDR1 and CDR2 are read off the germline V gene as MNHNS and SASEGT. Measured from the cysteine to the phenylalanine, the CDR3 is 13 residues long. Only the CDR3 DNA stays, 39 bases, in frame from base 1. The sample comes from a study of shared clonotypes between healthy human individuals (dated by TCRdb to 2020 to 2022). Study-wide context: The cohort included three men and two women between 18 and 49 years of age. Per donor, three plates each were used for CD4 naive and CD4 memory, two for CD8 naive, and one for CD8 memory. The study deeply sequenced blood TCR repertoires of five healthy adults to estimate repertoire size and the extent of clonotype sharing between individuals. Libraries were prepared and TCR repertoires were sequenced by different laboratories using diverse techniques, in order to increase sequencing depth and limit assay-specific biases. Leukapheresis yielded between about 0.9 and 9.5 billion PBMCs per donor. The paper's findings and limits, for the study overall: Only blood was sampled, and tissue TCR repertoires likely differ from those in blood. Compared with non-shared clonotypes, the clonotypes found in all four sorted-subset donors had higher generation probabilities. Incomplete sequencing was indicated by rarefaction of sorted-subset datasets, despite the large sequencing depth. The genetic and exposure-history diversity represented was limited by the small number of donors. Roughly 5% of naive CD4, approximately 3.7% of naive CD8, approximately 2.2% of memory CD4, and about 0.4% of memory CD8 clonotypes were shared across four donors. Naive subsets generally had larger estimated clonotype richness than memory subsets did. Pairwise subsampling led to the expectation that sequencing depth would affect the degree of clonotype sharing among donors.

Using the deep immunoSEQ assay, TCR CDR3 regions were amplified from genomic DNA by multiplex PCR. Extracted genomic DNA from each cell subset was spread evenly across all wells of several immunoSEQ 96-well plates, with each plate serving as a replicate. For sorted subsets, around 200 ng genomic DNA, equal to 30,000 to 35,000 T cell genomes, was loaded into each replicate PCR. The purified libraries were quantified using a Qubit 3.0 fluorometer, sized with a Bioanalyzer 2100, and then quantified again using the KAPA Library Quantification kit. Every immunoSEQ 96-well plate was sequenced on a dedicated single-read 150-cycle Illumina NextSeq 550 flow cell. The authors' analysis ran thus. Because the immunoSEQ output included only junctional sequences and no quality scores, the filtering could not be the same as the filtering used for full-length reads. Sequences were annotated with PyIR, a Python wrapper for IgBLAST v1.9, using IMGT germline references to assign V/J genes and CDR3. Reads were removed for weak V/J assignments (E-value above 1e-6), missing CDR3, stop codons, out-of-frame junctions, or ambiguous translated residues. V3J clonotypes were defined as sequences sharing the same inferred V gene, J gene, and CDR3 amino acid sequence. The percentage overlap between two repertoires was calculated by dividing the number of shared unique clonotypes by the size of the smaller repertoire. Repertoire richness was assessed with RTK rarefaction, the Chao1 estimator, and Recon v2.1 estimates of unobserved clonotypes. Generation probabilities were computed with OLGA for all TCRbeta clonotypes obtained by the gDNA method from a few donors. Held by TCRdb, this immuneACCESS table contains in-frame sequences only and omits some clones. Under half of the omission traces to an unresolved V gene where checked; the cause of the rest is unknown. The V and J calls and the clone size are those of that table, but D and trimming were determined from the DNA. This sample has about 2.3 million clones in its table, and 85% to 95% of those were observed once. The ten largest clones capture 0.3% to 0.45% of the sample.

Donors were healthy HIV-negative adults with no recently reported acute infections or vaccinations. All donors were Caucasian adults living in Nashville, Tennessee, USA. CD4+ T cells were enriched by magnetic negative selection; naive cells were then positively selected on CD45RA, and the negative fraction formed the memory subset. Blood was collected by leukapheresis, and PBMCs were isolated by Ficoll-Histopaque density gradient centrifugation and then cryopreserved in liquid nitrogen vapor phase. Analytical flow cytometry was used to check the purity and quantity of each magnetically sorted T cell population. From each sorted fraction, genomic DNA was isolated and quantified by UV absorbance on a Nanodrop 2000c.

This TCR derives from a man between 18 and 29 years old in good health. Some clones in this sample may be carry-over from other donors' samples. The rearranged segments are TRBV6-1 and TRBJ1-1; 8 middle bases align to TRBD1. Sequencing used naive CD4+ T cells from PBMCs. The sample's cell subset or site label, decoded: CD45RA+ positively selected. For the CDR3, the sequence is CASRTGFYTEAFF. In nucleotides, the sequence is TGTGCCAGCCGGACAGGGTTCTACACTGAAGCTTTCTTT.